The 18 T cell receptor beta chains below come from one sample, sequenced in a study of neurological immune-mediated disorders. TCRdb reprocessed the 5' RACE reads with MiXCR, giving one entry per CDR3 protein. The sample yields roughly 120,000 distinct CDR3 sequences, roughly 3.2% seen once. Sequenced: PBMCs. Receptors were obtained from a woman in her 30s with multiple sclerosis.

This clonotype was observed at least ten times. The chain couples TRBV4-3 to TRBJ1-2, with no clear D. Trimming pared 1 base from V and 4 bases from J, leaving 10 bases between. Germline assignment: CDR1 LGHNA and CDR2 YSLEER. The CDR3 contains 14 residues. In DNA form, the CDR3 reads TGCGCCAGCAGCCAAGTCAAGGGTGTCTATGGCTACACCTTC. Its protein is CASSQVKGVYGYTF.

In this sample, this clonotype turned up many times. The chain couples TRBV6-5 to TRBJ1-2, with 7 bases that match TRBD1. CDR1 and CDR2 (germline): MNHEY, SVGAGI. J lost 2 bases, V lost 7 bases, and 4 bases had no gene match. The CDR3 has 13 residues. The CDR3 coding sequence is TGTGCCAGCACCTTGGGACAGAACTATGGCTACACCTTC. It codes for CASTLGQNYGYTF.

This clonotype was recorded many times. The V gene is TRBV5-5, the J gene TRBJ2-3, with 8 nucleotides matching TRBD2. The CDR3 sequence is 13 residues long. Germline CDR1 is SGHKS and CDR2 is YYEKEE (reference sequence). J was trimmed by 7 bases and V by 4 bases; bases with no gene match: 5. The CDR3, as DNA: TGTGCCAGCAGCGTCGGGGGGGACCATACGCAGTATTTT. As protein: CASSVGGDHTQYF.

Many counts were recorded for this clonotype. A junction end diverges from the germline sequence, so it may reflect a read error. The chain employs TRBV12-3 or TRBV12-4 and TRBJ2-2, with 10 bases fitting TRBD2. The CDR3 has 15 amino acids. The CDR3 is CASSLAGGNTGELFF. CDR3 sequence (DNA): TGTGCCAGCAGCTTAGCGGGAGGGAACACCGGGGAGCTGTTTTTT.

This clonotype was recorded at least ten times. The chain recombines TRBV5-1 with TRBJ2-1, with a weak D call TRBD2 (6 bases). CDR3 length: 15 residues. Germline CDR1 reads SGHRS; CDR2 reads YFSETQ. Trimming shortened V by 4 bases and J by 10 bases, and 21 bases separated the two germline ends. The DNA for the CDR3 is TGCGCCAGCAGCAGGTCCCGGAGCGGCGGGGCCGAGCAGTTCTTC. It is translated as CASSRSRSGGAEQFF.

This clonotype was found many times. CDR3 region: CASSPRQGGTGELFF. The DNA of the CDR3 is TGTGCCAGCAGCCCCCGACAGGGAGGAACCGGGGAGCTGTTTTTT. This chain joins TRBV7-9 and TRBJ2-2; tentative D call: TRBD1 (7 bases). The ends were cut back, 5 bases at V and 5 bases at J, with 15 bases in the middle. Looked up from germline, CDR1 is SEHNR and CDR2 is FQNEAQ (reference sequence). This CDR3 has 15 amino acids.

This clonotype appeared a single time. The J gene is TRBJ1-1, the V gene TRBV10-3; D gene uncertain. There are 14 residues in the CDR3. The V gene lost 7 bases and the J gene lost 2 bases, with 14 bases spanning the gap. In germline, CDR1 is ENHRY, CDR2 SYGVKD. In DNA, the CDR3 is TGTGCCATCAAGGGCGGGCTGGCCAACACTGAAGCTTTCTTT. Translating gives CAIKGGLANTEAFF.

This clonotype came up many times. This chain's CDR3 is CASSTGPSYRQYF. The CDR3 region has the DNA TGTGCCAGCAGCACCGGGCCCTCATACAGGCAGTACTTC. V is TRBV7-2 and J is TRBJ2-5; D is perhaps TRBD1 (5 bases). CDR3 length: 13 residues. The V and J ends lost 5 bases and 11 bases respectively, with 18 bases between them. Germline loops: CDR1 SGHTA, CDR2 FQGNSA.

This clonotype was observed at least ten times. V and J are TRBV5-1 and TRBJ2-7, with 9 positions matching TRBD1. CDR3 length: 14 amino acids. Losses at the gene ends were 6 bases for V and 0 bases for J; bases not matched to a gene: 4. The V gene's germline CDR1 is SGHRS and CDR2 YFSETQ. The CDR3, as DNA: TGCGCCAGCACAGGGACAGGGAGCTCCTACGAGCAGTACTTC. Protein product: CASTGTGSSYEQYF.

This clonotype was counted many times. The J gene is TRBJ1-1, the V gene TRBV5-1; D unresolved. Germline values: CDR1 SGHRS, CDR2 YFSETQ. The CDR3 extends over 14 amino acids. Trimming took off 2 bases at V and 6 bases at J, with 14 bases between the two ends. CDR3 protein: CASSLTQIGAEAFF. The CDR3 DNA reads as TGCGCCAGCAGCTTAACTCAGATAGGCGCTGAAGCTTTCTTT.

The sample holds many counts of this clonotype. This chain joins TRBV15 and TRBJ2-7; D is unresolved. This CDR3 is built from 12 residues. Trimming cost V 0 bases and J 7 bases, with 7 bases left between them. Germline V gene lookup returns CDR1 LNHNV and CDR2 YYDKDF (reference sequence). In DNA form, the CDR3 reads TGTGCCACCAGCAGAGATTCTGGGGAGCAGTACTTC. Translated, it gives CATSRDSGEQYF.

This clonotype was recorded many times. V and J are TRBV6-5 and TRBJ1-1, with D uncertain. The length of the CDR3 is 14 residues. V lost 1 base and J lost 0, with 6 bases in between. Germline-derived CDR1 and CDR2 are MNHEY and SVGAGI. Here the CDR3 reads CASSYLPMNTEAFF. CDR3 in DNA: TGTGCCAGCAGTTACTTACCCATGAACACTGAAGCTTTCTTT.

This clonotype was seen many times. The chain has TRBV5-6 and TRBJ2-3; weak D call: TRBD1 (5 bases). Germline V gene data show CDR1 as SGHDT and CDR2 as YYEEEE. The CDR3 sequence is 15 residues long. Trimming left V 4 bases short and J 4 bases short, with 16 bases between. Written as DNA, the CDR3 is TGTGCCAGCAGCCCAAGACAGTTTCCGGCAGATACGCAGTATTTT. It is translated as CASSPRQFPADTQYF. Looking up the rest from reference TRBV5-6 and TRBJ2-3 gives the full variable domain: DAGVTQSPTHLIKTRGQQVTLRCSPKSGHDTVSWYQQALGQGPQFIFQYYEEEERQRGNFPDRFSGHQFPNYSSELNVNALLLGDSALYLCASSPRQFPADTQYFGPGTRLTVL.

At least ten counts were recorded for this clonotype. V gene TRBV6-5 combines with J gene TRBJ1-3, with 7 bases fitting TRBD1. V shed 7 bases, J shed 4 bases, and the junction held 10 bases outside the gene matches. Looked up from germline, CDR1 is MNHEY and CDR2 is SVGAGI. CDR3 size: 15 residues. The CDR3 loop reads CASNRDGQVGNTIYF. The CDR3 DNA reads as TGTGCCAGCAACAGGGATGGACAGGTCGGAAACACCATATATTTT.

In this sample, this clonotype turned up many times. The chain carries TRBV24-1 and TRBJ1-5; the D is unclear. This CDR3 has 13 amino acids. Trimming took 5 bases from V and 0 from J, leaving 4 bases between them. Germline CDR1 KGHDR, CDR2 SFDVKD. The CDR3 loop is CATSGGSNQPQHF. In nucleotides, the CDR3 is TGTGCCACCAGTGGAGGTAGCAATCAGCCCCAGCATTTT.

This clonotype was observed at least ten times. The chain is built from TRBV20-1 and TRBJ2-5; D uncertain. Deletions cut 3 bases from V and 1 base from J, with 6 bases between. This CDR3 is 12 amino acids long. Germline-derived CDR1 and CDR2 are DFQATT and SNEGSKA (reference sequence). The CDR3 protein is CSARGVQETQYF. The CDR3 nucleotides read TGCAGTGCTAGGGGTGTCCAAGAGACCCAGTACTTC.

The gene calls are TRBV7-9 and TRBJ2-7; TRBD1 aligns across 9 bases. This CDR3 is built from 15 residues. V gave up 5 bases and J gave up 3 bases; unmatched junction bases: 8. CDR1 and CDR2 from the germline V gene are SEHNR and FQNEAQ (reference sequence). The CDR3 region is CASSRSGTGYYEQYF. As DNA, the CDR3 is TGTGCCAGCAGCCGGTCCGGGACAGGGTACTACGAGCAGTACTTC.

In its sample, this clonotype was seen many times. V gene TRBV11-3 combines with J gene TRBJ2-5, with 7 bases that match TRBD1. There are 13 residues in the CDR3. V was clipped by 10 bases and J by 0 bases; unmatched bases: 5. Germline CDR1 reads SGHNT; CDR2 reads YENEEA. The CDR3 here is CANLTGNQETQYF. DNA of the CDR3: TGTGCCAACTTGACAGGGAACCAAGAGACCCAGTACTTC.